This T cell receptor beta chain was found in a study of blood T cell repertoires in COVID-19. Study in general: Samples taken during acute and convalescent COVID-19 were collected in the United States, Italy and Spain. PBMCs, B-cell-depleted T cells, or T cells provided the cDNA or gDNA that made up the material.

Original methodology: Amplification with reference gene primers provided the estimates of nucleated cell counts. Repertoires were generated with immunoSEQ multiplex PCR, while TCRdb's copy carries only in-frame clones and drops some. V and J calls and clone size are as listed in that table; D and trimming were resolved from the DNA. The sample shows over 75,000 clones, over 80% of them seen only once. What was sequenced was peripheral blood. The clonotype was recovered from a human donor in a cohort sampled during active COVID-19.

This CDR3 is CASSLATGELFF. The CDR3 region has the DNA TGTGCCAGCAGCTTAGCTACAGGGGAACTGTTTTTT. The chain carries TRBV7-2 and TRBJ1-4; 7 bases are shared with TRBD1. The length of the CDR3 is 12 residues. CDR1 is SGHTA, CDR2 FQGNSA, per germline. The V and J ends lost 0 bases and 12 bases, in that order; junction bases with no gene match: 1.